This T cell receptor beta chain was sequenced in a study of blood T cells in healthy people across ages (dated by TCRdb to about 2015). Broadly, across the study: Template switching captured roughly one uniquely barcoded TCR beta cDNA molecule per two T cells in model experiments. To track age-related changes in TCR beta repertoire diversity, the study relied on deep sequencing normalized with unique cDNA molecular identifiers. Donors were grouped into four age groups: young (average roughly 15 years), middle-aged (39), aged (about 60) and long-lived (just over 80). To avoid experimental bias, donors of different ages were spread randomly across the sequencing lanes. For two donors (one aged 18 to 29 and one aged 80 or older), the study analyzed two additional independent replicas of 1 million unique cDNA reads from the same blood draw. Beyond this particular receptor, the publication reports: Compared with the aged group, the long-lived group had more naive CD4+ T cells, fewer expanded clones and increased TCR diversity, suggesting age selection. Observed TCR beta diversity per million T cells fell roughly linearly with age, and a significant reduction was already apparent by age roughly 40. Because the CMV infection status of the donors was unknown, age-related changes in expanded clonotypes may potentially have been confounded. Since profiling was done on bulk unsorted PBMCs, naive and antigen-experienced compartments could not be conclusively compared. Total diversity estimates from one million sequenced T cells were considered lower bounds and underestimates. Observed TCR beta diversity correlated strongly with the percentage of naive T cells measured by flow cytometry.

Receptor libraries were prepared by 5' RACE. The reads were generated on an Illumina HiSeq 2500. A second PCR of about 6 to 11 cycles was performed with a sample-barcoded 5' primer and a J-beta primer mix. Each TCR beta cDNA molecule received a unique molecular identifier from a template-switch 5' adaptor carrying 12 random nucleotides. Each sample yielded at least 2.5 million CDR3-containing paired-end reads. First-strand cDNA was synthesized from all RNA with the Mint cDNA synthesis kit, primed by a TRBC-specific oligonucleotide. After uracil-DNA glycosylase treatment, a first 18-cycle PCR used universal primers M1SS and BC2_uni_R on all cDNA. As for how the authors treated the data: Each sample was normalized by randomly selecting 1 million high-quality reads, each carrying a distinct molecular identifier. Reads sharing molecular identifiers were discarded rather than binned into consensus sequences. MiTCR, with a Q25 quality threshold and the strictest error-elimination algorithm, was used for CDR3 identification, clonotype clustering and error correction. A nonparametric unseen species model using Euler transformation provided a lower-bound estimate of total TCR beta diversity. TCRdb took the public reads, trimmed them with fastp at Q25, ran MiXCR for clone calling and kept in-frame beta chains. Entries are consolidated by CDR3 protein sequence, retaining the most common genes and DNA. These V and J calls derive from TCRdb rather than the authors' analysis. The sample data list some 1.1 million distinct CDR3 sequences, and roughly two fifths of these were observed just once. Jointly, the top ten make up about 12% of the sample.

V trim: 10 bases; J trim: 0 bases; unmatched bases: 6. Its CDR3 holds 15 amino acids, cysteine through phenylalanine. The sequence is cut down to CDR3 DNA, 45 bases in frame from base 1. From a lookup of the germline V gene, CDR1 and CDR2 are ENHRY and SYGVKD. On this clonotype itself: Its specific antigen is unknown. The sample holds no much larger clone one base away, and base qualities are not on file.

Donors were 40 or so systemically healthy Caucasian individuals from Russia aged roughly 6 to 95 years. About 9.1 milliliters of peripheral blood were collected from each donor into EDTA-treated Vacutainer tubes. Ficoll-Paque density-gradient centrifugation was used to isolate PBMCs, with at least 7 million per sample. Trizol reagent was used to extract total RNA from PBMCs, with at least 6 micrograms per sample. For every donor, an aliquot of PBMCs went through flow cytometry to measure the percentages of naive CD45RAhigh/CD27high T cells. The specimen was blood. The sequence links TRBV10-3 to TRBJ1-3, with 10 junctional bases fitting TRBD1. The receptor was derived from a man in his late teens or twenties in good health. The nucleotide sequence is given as TGTGCCACAAGGGGACAGGGGACCTCTGGAAACACCATATATTTT. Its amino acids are CATRGQGTSGNTIYF.